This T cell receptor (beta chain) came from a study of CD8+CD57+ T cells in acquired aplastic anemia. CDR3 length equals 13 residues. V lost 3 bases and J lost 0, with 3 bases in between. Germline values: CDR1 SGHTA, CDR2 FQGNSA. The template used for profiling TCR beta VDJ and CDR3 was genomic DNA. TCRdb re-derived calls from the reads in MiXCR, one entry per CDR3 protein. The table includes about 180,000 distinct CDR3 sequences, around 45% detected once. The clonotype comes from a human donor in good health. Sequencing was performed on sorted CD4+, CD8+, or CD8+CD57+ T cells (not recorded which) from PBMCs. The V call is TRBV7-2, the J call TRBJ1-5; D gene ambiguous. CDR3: CASSFGSNQPQHF. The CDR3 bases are TGTGCCAGCAGCTTCGGTAGCAATCAGCCCCAGCATTTT.